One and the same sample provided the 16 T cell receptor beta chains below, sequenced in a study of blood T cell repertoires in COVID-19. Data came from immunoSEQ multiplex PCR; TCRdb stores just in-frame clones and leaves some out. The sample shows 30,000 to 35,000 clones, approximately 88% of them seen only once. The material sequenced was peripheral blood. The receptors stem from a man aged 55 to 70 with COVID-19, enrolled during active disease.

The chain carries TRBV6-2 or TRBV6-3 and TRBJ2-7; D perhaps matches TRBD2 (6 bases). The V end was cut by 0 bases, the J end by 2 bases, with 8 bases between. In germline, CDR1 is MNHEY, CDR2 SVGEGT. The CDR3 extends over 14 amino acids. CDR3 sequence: CASSYSSGAYEQYF. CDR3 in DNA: TGTGCCAGCAGTTACTCCTCGGGGGCCTACGAGCAGTACTTC.

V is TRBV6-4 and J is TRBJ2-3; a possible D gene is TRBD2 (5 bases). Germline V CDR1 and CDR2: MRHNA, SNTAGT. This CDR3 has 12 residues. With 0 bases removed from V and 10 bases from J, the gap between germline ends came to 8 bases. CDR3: CASSDSTRAQYF. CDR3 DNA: TGTGCCAGCAGTGACTCCACTAGGGCGCAGTATTTT.

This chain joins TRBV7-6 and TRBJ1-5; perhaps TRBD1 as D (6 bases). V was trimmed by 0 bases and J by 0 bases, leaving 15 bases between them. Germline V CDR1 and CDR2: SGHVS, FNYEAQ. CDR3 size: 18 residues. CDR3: CASSLAGGATYSNQPQHF. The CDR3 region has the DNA TGTGCCAGCAGCTTAGCTGGGGGGGCCACTTATAGCAATCAGCCCCAGCATTTT.

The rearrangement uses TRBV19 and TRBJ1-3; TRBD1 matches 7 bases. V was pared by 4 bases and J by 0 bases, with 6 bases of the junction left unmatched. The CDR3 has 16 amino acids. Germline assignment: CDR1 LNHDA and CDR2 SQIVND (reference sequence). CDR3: CASSTGGQFSGNTIYF. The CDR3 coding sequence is TGTGCCAGTAGTACTGGGGGACAGTTCTCTGGAAACACCATATATTTT.

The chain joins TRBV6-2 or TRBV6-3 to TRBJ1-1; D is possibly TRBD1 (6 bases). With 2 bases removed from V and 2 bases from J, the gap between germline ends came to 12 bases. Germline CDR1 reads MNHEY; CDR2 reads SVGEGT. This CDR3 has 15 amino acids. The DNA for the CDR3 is TGTGCCAGCAGTTACACACAGGGACTAAACACTGAAGCTTTCTTT. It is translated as CASSYTQGLNTEAFF.

DNA of the CDR3: TGTGCCAGCAGCGACTTGCATGAGCAGTTCTTC. Its protein product is CASSDLHEQFF. V gene TRBV4-2 combines with J gene TRBJ2-1; no reliable D call. The CDR3 is 11 residues long. V was clipped by 5 bases and J by 8 bases, with 7 bases between them. Germline V lookup: CDR1 LGHNA, CDR2 YNFKEQ.

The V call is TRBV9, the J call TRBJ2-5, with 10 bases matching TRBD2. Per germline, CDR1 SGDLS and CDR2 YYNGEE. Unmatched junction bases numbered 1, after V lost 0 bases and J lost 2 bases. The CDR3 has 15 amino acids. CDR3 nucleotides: TGTGCCAGCAGCGTAGCTAGCGGGAGACAAGAGACCCAGTACTTC. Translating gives CASSVASGRQETQYF.

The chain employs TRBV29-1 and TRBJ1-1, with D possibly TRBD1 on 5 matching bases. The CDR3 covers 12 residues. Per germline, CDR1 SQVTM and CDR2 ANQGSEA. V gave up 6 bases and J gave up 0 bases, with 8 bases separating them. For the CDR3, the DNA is TGCAGCGTAGAGACAGTGAACACTGAAGCTTTCTTT. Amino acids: CSVETVNTEAFF.

As DNA, the CDR3 is TGCGCCAGCAGCTTGCAGGGGGCGCAGGACACTGAAGCTTTCTTT. This codes for CASSLQGAQDTEAFF. The rearrangement uses TRBV5-1 and TRBJ1-1; the match to TRBD1 covers 8 bases. The germline CDR1 and CDR2 sequences are SGHRS and YFSETQ. The CDR3 has 15 amino acids. J was trimmed by 3 bases and V by 1 base; bases with no gene match: 5.

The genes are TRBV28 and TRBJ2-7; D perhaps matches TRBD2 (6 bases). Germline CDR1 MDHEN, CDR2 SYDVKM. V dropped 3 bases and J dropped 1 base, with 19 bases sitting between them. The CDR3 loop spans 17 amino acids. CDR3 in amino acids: CASSLGSWQGGSYEQYF. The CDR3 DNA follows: TGTGCCAGCAGTTTGGGTTCTTGGCAGGGAGGATCCTACGAGCAGTACTTC.

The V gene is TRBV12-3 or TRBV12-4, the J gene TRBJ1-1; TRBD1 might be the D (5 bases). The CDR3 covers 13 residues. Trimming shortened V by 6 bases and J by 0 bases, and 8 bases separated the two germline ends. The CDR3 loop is CASRPRVNTEAFF. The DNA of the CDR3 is TGTGCCAGCAGACCCAGGGTGAACACTGAAGCTTTCTTT.

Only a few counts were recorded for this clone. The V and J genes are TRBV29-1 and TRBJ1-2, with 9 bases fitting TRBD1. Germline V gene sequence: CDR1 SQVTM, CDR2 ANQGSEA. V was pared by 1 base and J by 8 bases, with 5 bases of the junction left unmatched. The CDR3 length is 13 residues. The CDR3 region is CSVEARTGAGYTF. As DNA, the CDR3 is TGCAGCGTTGAAGCGAGGACAGGGGCCGGCTACACCTTC.

The CDR3 is CASSSQSPGLADSYEQYF. The CDR3 nucleotides are TGTGCCAGCAGCTCCCAATCCCCGGGACTAGCGGACTCCTACGAGCAGTACTTC. The chain links TRBV7-6 to TRBJ2-7, with 11 bases aligning to TRBD2. The V gene end was trimmed by 4 bases and the J gene end by 0 bases; junction bases not matched to a gene: 11. CDR1 and CDR2 (germline): SGHVS, FNYEAQ. The CDR3 runs 18 residues.

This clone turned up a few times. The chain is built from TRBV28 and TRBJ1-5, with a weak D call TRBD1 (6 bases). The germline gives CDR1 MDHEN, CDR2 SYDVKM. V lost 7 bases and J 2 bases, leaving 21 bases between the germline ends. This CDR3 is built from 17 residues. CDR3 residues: CASTLPRGGAGNQPQHF. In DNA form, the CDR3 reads TGTGCCAGCACCCTCCCAAGGGGGGGCGCGGGCAATCAGCCCCAGCATTTT.

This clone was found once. CDR3 sequence reads: CASSTGLADTDTQYF. CDR3 bases: TGTGCCAGCAGTACGGGACTAGCGGACACAGATACGCAGTATTTT. V gene TRBV6-6 combines with J gene TRBJ2-3, with 11 bases that match TRBD2. Trimming cost V 5 bases and J 2 bases; bases outside gene matches: 3. Germline assignment: CDR1 MNHNY and CDR2 SVGAGI (reference sequence). The CDR3 contains 15 residues.

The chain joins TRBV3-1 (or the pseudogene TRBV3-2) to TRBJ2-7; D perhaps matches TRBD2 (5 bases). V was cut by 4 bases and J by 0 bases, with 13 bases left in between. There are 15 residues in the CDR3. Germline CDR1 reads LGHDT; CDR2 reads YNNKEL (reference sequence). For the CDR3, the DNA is TGTGCCAGCAGCCGGGGAGCTGCGAGCTCCTACGAGCAGTACTTC. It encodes CASSRGAASSYEQYF.